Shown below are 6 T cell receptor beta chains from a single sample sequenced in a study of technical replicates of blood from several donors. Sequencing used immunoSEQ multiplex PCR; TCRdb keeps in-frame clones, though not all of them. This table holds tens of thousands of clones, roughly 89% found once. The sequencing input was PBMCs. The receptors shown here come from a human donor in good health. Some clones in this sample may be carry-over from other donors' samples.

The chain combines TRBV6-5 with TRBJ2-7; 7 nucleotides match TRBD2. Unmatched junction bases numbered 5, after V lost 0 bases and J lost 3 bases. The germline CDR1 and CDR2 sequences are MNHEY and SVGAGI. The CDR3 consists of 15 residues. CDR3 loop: CASSYSGGSGYEQYF. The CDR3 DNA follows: TGTGCCAGCAGTTACTCGGGCGGGAGTGGCTACGAGCAGTACTTC.

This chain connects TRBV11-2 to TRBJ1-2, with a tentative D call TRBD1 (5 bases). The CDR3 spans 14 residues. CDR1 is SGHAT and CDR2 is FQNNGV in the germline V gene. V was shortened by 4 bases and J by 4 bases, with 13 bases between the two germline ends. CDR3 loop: CASSSIRVAYGYTF. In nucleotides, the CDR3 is TGTGCCAGCAGCTCTATCAGGGTGGCCTATGGCTACACCTTC. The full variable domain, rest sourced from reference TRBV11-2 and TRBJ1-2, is EAGVAQSPRYKIIEKRQSVAFWCNPISGHATLYWYQQILGQGPKLLIQFQNNGVVDDSQLPKDRFSAERLKGVDSTLKIQPAKLEDSAVYLCASSSIRVAYGYTFGSGTRLTVV.

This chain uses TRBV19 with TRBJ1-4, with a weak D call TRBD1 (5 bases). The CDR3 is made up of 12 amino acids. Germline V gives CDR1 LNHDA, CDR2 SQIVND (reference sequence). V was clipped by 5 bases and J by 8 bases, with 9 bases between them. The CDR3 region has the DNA TGTGCCAGTAGTTACAAGGGGGAAAAACTGTTTTTT. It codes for CASSYKGEKLFF.

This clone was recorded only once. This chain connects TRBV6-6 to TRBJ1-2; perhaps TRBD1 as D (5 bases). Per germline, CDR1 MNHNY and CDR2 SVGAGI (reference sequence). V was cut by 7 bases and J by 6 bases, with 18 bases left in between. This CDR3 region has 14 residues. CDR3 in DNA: TGTGCCAGCACTGGGGGGATGGGTTTGCATGGCTACACCTTC. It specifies CASTGGMGLHGYTF.

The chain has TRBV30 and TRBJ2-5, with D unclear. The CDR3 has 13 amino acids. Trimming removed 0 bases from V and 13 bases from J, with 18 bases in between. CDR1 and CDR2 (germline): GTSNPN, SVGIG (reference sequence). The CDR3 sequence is CAWSVPPLRPTYF. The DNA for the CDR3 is TGTGCCTGGAGTGTACCCCCCCTCAGGCCTACGTACTTC.

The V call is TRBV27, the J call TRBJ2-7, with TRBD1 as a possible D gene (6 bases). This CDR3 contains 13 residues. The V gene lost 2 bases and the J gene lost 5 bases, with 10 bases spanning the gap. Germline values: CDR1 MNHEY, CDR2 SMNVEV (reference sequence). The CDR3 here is CASSLQGWDEQYF. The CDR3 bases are TGTGCCAGCAGTTTACAGGGGTGGGACGAGCAGTACTTC.